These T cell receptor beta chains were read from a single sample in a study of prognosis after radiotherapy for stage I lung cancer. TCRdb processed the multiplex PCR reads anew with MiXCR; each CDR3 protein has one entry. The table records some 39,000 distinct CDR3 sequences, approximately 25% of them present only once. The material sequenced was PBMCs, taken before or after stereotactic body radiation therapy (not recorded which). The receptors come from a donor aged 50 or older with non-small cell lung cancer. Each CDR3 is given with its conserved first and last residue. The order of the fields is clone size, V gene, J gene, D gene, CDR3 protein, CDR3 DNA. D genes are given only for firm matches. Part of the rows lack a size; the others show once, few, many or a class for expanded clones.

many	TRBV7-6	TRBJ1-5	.	CASSLGGDSNQPQHF	TGTGCCAGCAGCTTAGGAGGGGACAGCAATCAGCCCCAGCATTTT
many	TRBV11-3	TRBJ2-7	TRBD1	CASSLDGQGYEQYF	TGTGCCAGCAGCTTAGATGGACAGGGATACGAGCAGTACTTC
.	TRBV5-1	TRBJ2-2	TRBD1	CARRPTGTNTGELFF	TGCGCCAGAAGGCCGACAGGGACGAACACCGGGGAGCTGTTTTTT
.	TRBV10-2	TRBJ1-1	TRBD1	CASRRRDRGKGNTEAFF	TGCGCCAGCAGACGCCGGGACAGGGGGAAGGGGAACACTGAAGCTTTCTTT
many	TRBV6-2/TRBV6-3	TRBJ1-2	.	CASSEGGSGRYGYTF	TGTGCCAGCAGTGAAGGGGGTTCGGGACGGTATGGCTACACCTTC
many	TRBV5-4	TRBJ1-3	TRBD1	CASSARQGTSGNTIYF	TGTGCCAGCAGCGCCAGACAGGGGACCTCTGGAAACACCATATATTTT
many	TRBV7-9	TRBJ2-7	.	CASSSTRVIYEQYF	TGTGCCAGCAGCTCCACGAGGGTAATATACGAGCAGTACTTC
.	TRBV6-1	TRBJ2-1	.	CASRPPRGRSSSYNEQFF	TGTGCCAGCAGGCCCCCCCGCGGACGGTCAAGCTCCTACAATGAGCAGTTCTTC
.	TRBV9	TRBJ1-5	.	CASGDDETQHF	TGTGCCAGCGGCGATGACGAGACCCAGCATTTT
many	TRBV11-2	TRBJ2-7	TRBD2	CASSLDIAGELYEQYF	TGTGCCAGCAGCTTAGATATAGCGGGAGAACTTTACGAGCAGTACTTC